This TCR beta chain was observed in a study of T-cell reconstitution after alpha-beta-depleted transplantation in children. It was with unique molecular identifiers that the TCRbeta library was prepared. TCRdb reprocessed the PCR reads via MiXCR and lists one record per CDR3 protein. The profile covers around 300,000 distinct CDR3 sequences, with around 25% appearing a single time and 11% taken by the ten largest. This clonotype turned up a few times. CDR1 is KGHSH, CDR2 LQKENI, per germline. V was cut by 6 bases and J by 5 bases, with 19 bases left in between. The CDR3 runs to 15 residues. The clonotype originates from a male patient between 10 and 17 years old who had a stem cell transplant for acute lymphoblastic leukemia, so the T cells may come from the graft donor. The sequencing here drew on PBMCs, mostly from graft donor cells, taken 180 days after TCRalphabeta/CD19-depleted stem cell transplant. The chain joins TRBV18 to TRBJ1-1; TRBD1 is a possible D gene (5 bases). CDR3 amino acids: CASSGSGTAQTEAFF. In DNA, the CDR3 is TGTGCCAGCTCGGGCTCAGGGACCGCGCAGACTGAAGCTTTCTTT.